What follows is one T cell receptor (beta chain) and its context. The antigen is undetermined. This sample stems from a study of T cell repertoires in cytomegalovirus infection. Study-level findings and limits: Adding up the frequency of public TCR beta families identified people who carried CMV plus the relevant HLA.

TCRdb reprocessed the reads with MiXCR, giving one entry per CDR3 protein. This table holds about 150,000 distinct CDR3 sequences, 20% to 30% found once. Per germline, CDR1 DFQATT and CDR2 SNEGSKA (reference sequence). The CDR3 is made up of 18 amino acids. Germline trimming cut 1 base from V and 0 bases from J; bases unmatched to any gene: 8. The material sequenced was PBMCs. This receptor was identified in a human donor in good health (CMV status not recorded). Some clones in this sample may be carry-over from other donors' samples. V usage is TRBV20-1 and J usage is TRBJ2-1; 11 bases are shared with TRBD2. CDR3 sequence reads: CSARVRTSGFSSYNEQFF. The CDR3 nucleotides are TGCAGTGCTAGAGTCCGGACTAGCGGGTTTAGCTCCTACAATGAGCAGTTCTTC.